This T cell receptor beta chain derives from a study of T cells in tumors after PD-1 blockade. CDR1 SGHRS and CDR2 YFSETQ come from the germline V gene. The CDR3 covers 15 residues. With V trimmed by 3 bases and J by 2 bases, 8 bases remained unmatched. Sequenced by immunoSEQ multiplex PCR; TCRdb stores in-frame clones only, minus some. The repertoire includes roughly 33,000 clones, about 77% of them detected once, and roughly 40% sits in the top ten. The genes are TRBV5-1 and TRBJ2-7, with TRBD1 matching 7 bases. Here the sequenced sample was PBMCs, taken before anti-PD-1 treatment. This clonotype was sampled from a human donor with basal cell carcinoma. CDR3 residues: CASSSGGQGAYEQYF. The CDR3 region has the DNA TGCGCCAGCAGCTCTGGCGGGCAGGGGGCCTACGAGCAGTACTTC.